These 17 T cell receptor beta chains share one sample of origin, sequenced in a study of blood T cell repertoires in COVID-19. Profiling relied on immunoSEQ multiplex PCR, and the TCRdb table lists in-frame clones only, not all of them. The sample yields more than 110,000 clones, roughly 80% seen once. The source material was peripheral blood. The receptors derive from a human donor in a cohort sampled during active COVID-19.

For the CDR3, the DNA is TGTGCCAGCAGCGCTGCCCCGCTAGCGGGGGGAGGGCTCCATATTTTGGATACGCAGTATTTT. Amino acids: CASSAAPLAGGGLHILDTQYF. The chain combines TRBV9 with TRBJ2-3, with TRBD2 identical over 11 bases. Germline CDR1 SGDLS, CDR2 YYNGEE. The CDR3 covers 21 residues. V lost 3 bases and J lost 6; bases outside the gene matches: 24.

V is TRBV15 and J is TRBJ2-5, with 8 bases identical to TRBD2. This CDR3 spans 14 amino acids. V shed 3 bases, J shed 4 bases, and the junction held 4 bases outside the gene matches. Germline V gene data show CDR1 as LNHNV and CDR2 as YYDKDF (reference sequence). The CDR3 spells CATSRPGLGETQYF. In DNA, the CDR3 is TGTGCCACCAGCAGGCCGGGACTAGGAGAGACCCAGTACTTC.

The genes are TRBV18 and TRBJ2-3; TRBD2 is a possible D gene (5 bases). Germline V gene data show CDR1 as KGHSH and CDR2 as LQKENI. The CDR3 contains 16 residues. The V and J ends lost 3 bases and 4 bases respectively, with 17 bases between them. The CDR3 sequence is CASSPLRSRGADTQYF. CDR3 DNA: TGTGCCAGCTCACCCCTTAGGAGTCGGGGAGCAGATACGCAGTATTTT.

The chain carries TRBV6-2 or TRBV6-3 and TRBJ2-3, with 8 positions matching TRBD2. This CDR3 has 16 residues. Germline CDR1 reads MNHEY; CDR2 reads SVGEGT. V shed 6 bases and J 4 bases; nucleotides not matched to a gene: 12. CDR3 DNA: TGTGCCAGCAGCCTCGGGAGGGGGTGGTTATCAGATACGCAGTATTTT. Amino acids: CASSLGRGWLSDTQYF.

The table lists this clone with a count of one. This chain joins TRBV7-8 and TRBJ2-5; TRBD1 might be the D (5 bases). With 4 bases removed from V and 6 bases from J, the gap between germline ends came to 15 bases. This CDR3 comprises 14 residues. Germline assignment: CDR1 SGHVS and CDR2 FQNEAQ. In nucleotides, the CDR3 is TGTGCCAGCAGCTCATCCAGGGTATTACAGACCCAGTACTTC. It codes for CASSSSRVLQTQYF.

CDR3 bases: TGTGCCAGCAGCGTAGGACTCGGGGACACTGAAGCTTTCTTT. It yields the protein CASSVGLGDTEAFF. The J gene is TRBJ1-1, the V gene TRBV9, with unresolved D. This CDR3 region has 14 residues. V lost 0 bases, J lost 3 bases, and 9 bases lay in between. Per germline, CDR1 SGDLS and CDR2 YYNGEE.

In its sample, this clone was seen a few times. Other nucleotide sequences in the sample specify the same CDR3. The CDR3 sequence: CASRTGQGTYEQYF. CDR3 nucleotide sequence: TGTGCCAGCAGGACCGGACAGGGAACTTACGAGCAGTACTTC. The gene calls are TRBV27 and TRBJ2-7, with 8 positions matching TRBD1. This CDR3 is built from 14 residues. CDR1 MNHEY and CDR2 SMNVEV come from the germline V gene (reference sequence). V was pared by 6 bases and J by 4 bases, with 8 bases of the junction left unmatched.

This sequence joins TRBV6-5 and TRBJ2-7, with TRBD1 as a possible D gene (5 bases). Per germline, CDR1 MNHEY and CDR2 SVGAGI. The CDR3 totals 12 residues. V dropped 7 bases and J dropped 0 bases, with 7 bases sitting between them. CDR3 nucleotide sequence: TGTGCCAGCAAGGACACCTCCTACGAGCAGTACTTC. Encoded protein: CASKDTSYEQYF.

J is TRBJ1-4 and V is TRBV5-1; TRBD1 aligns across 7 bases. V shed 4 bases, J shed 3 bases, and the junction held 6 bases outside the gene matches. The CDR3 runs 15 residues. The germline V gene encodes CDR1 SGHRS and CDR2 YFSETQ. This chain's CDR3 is CASSDTGASNEKLFF. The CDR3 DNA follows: TGCGCCAGCAGCGACACAGGGGCCTCTAATGAAAAACTGTTTTTT.

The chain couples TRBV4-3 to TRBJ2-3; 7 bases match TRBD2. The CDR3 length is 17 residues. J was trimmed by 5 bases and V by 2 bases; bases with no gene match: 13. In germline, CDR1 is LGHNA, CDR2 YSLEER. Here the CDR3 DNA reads TGCGCCAGCAGCCAATCCTCCGGGACTACCGCCGGAGATACGCAGTATTTT. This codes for CASSQSSGTTAGDTQYF.

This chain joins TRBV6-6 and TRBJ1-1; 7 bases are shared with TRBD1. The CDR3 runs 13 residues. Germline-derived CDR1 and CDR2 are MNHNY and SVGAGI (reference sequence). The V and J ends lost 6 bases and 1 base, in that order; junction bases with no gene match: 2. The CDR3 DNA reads TGTGCCAGCAGGCGGACAGGGAACACTGAAGCTTTCTTT. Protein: CASRRTGNTEAFF.

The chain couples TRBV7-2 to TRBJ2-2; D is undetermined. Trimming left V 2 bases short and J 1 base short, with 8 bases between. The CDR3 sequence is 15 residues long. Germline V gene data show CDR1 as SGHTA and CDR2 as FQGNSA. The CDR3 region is CASSLKRRNTGELFF. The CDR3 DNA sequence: TGTGCCAGCAGCTTAAAACGTAGGAACACCGGGGAGCTGTTTTTT.

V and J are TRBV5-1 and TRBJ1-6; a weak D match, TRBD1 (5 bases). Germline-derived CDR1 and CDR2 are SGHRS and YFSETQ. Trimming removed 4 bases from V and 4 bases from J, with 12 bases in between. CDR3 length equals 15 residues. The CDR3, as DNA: TGCGCCAGCAGCCCCGGTGACAGATATAATTCACCCCTCCACTTT. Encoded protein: CASSPGDRYNSPLHF.

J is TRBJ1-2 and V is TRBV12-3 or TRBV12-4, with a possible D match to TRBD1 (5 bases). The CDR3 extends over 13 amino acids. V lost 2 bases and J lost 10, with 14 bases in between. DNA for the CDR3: TGTGCCAGCAGTTTACACCCCGAGACAGCCTACACCTTC. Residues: CASSLHPETAYTF.

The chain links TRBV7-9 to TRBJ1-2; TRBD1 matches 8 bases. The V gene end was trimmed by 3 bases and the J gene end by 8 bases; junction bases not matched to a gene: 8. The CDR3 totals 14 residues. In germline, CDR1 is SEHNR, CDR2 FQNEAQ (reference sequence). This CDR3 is CASSFAQGAWGYTF. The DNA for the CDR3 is TGTGCCAGCAGCTTTGCGCAGGGGGCGTGGGGCTACACCTTC.

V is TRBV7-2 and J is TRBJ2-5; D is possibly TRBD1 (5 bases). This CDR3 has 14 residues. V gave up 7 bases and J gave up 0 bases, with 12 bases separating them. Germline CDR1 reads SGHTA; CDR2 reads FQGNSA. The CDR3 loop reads CASNQGRDQETQYF. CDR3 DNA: TGTGCCAGCAACCAGGGCCGGGACCAAGAGACCCAGTACTTC.

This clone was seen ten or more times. The CDR3 DNA reads TGTGCCAGCAGCATAAATGACAGGGGCTATGGCTACACCTTC. This encodes CASSINDRGYGYTF. This chain links TRBV6-5 with TRBJ1-2, with TRBD1 identical over 8 bases. J lost 4 bases, V lost 6 bases, and 7 bases had no gene match. The germline CDR1 and CDR2 sequences are MNHEY and SVGAGI. The CDR3 covers 14 residues.